Reported below is one TCR beta chain. Its antigen is currently unknown. The sample originates from a study of cytomegalovirus exposure and HLA in healthy donors. Study-level points and caveats: TRBV6-2, TRBV6-3 and other indistinguishable V segments were excluded. Follow-up analysis later connected one missense variant in DCLRE1C with trimming of TCR beta V- and J-genes. A later examination showed that TCR association rates differed by HLA locus, with DRB1 most and HLA-C fewest.

PCR used 60 Vbeta primers and 13 Jbeta primers. Clones were sequenced by immunoSEQ multiplex PCR, and TCRdb holds only the in-frame ones, with some missing. The data contain about 120,000 clones, over 6.5% of them singletons. Germline V lookup: CDR1 MNHEY, CDR2 SVGAGI. CDR3 length equals 15 residues. Trimming took 6 bases from V and 5 from J; bases not matched to a gene: 7. Specimen: PBMCs. This chain joins TRBV6-5 and TRBJ2-2; 9 bases are a match to TRBD1. This TCR was recovered from a woman aged 40 to 55 in good health and CMV-seropositive. In DNA, the CDR3 is TGTGCCAGCAGCCGCCGGGACAGGGCGACCGGGGAGCTGTTTTTT. Its translation is CASSRRDRATGELFF.